Listed here is a single TCR beta chain. Execution of the assay was at deep level. The protocol was immunoSEQ multiplex PCR, while the TCRdb copy is restricted to in-frame clones and leaves out a portion. The sample has some 2.3 million clones, 90% to 95% seen once. This specimen belongs to a study of shared clonotypes between healthy human individuals. Background on the study: CD4 naive cells filled three plates per donor, CD4 memory three, CD8 naive two and CD8 memory one.

Material: naive CD4+ T cells from PBMCs. Subset in this sample: CD45RA+ positively selected. This clonotype originated in a man aged 18 to 30 in good health. Some clones in this sample may be carry-over from other donors' samples.

CDR3 DNA: TGTGCCAGTACCAGACAGGGAGGCACTGAAGCTTTCTTT. The encoded protein is CASTRQGGTEAFF. V and J are TRBV19 and TRBJ1-1, with 7 bases identical to TRBD1. The CDR3 has 13 residues. The trim removed 7 bases at V and 4 bases at J, leaving 6 bases unmatched. CDR1 and CDR2 (germline): LNHDA, SQIVND (reference sequence). The full variable domain, its missing parts supplied by reference TRBV19 and TRBJ1-1, is DGGITQSPKYLFRKEGQNVTLSCEQNLNHDAMYWYRQDPGQGLRLIYYSQIVNDFQKGDIAEGYSVSREKKESFPLTVTSAQKNPTAFYLCASTRQGGTEAFFGQGTRLTVV.